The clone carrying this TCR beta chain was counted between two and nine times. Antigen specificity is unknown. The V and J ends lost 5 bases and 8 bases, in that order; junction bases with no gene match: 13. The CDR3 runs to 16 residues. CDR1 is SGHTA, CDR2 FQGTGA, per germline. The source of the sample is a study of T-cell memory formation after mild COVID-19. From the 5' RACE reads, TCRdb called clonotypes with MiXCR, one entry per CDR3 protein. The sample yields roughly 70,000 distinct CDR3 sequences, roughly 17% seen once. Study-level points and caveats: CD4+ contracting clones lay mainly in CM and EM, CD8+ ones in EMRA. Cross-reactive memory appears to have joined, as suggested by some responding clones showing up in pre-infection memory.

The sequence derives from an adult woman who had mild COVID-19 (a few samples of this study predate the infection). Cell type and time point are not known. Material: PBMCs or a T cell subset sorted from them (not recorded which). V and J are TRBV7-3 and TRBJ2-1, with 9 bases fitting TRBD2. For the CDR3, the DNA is TGTGCCAGCAGCCCACTACTCCAGCGGGGGGACGATGAGCAGTTCTTC. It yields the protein CASSPLLQRGDDEQFF.